The 2 T cell receptor beta chains given below trace back to one sample, sequenced in a study of stem cell transplantation in POMP-related autoinflammatory disease. The protocol was immunoSEQ multiplex PCR, while the TCRdb copy is restricted to in-frame clones and leaves out a portion. The sample lists some 31,000 clones, about 90% seen once, with 0.7% to 0.9% in the top ten. Source: CD4+ T cells from PBMCs, taken before stem cell transplantation. Every receptor here comes from a human donor with POMP-related autoinflammation and immune dysregulation (PRAID).

V usage is TRBV7-8 and J usage is TRBJ1-3, with TRBD1 matching over 8 bases. With V trimmed by 2 bases and J by 4 bases, 7 bases remained unmatched. Germline loops: CDR1 SGHVS, CDR2 FQNEAQ. The CDR3 has 16 residues. As DNA, the CDR3 is TGTGCCAGCAGCTTAATCGGTACAGGGGGAGGAAACACCATATATTTT. This sequence encodes CASSLIGTGGGNTIYF.

This sequence joins TRBV19 and TRBJ2-5; 7 bases align to TRBD2. V shed 2 bases and J 5 bases; nucleotides not matched to a gene: 8. The CDR3 is 15 amino acids. Germline V gene lookup returns CDR1 LNHDA and CDR2 SQIVND (reference sequence). CDR3 in DNA: TGTGCCAGTAGTATAATGGGGGAGGGCCCCGAGACCCAGTACTTC. It specifies CASSIMGEGPETQYF.